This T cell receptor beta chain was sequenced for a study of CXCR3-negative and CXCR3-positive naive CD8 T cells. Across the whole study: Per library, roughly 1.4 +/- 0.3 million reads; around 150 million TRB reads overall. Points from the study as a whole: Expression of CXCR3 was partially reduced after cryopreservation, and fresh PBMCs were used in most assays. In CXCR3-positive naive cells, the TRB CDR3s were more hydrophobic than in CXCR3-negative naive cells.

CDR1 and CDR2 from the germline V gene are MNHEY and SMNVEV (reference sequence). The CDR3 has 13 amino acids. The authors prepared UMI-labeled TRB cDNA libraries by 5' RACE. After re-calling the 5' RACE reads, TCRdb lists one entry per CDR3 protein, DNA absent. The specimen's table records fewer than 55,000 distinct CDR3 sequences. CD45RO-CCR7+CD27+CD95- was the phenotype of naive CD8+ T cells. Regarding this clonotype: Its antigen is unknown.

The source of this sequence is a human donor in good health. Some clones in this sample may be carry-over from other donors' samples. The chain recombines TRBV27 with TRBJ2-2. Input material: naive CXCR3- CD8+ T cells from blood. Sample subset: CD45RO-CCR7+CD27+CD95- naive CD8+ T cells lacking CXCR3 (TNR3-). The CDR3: CASMGIGSGELFF.